One and the same sample provided the 5 T cell receptor beta chains below, sequenced in a study of regulatory T cells in long-lasting Graves disease. The time point was: newly diagnosed GD, antithyroid drugs for less than 3 months. RNA isolated from PBMCs was used to make the TCR library. The TCR beta library used iRepertoire HTBI primers with Arm-PCR amplification of CDR3. TCRdb itself ran the multiplex PCR reads through MiXCR, one entry per CDR3 protein. The sample comprises more than 300,000 distinct CDR3 sequences, 15% to 20% of which are singletons, and 20% to 25% rests with the top ten. These records were also assigned to another study, of T cells in Graves' hyperthyroidism and ophthalmopathy.

The material sequenced was peripheral blood mononuclear cells (PBMCs), taken at new diagnosis, from a patient treated with antithyroid drugs. The receptors were sampled from a woman younger than 35 with Graves disease.

This chain uses TRBV5-5 with TRBJ2-2; TRBD1 matches at 11 bases. This CDR3 has 16 amino acids. From germline, CDR1 is SGHKS and CDR2 YYEKEE (reference sequence). J gave up 7 bases and V 3 bases, and 8 bases lay outside the gene matches. CDR3 DNA sequence: TGTGCCAGCAGCTCGGGGCCCGGGACAGGGGGCGGGGAGCTGTTTTTT. This encodes CASSSGPGTGGGELFF.

The chain combines TRBV19 with TRBJ2-1; 10 bases fit TRBD2. The CDR3 runs to 16 residues. Per the germline V gene, CDR1 is LNHDA and CDR2 is SQIVND (reference sequence). Trimming at V came to 4 bases and at J to 4 bases, leaving 7 bases not matched to a gene. The DNA for the CDR3 is TGTGCCAGTAGTACAAGCGGGAGGGCTTCGTACAATGAGCAGTTCTTC. Translating it yields CASSTSGRASYNEQFF.

This clonotype was counted ten times or more. The chain has TRBV2 and TRBJ2-7; the match to TRBD2 covers 11 bases. CDR3 length: 12 residues. Trimming cost V 8 bases and J 3 bases; bases outside gene matches: 0. Germline V CDR1 and CDR2: SNHLY, FYNNEI. CDR3 bases: TGTGCCAGCGGGACTAGCGGCTACGAGCAGTACTTC. Residues: CASGTSGYEQYF.

Regarding this clonotype: Just one base apart from a much larger clone, this may be a read error. CDR3 nucleotides: TGCAGTGCTAGAGATTGGGTCAGGGGCGGTCGGCCCCAGCATTTT. Residues: CSARDWVRGGRPQHF. The gene calls are TRBV20-1 and TRBJ1-5, with D perhaps TRBD1 (6 bases). Germline lookup yields CDR1 DFQATT and CDR2 SNEGSKA (reference sequence). This CDR3 comprises 15 residues. With 0 bases removed from V and 9 bases from J, the gap between germline ends came to 18 bases.

This clonotype has only a few counts. J is TRBJ1-2 and V is TRBV29-1; TRBD1 matches at 8 bases. Germline loops: CDR1 SQVTM, CDR2 ANQGSEA. V lost 2 bases, J lost 7 bases, and 6 bases stayed unmatched. This CDR3 has 13 residues. The CDR3 sequence: CSVERAGGVGYTF. CDR3 sequence (DNA): TGCAGCGTTGAAAGGGCAGGGGGCGTTGGCTACACCTTC.